The 6 T cell receptor beta chains presented below share a single source sample, sequenced in a study of cytomegalovirus exposure and HLA in healthy donors. Primers included in the PCR were 60 Vbeta and 13 Jbeta primers. Sequenced by immunoSEQ multiplex PCR; TCRdb stores in-frame clones only, minus some. The sample lists approximately 94,000 clones; about three quarters were seen once. The sequenced sample was PBMCs. The receptors stem from a man aged 25-45 years in good health and CMV-seropositive.

The chain carries TRBV6-6 and TRBJ2-5; 8 bases map to TRBD2. CDR1 MNHNY and CDR2 SVGAGI come from the germline V gene (reference sequence). The V gene end was trimmed by 7 bases and the J gene end by 1 base; junction bases not matched to a gene: 5. The CDR3 is 14 amino acids. The CDR3 here is CASTLLAVQETQYF. In DNA, the CDR3 is TGTGCCAGCACCCTACTAGCGGTCCAAGAGACCCAGTACTTC.

The V gene is TRBV28, the J gene TRBJ2-7; 10 bases line up with TRBD1. The V and J ends lost 3 bases and 3 bases, in that order; junction bases with no gene match: 11. This CDR3 comprises 17 residues. CDR1 MDHEN and CDR2 SYDVKM come from the germline V gene. In nucleotides, the CDR3 is TGTGCCAGCAGTTTCCCCCACGAGGGACAGGGGCGCTACGAGCAGTACTTC. This gives the protein CASSFPHEGQGRYEQYF.

The chain is built from TRBV27 and TRBJ2-3, with D uncertain. CDR1 is MNHEY, CDR2 SMNVEV, per germline (reference sequence). V shed 5 bases and J shed 6 bases, with 12 bases lying between them. CDR3 length: 13 residues. CDR3 sequence: CASSNYMPDTQYF. The CDR3 DNA is TGTGCCAGCAGTAATTACATGCCGGATACGCAGTATTTT.

The chain has TRBV18 and TRBJ1-1; D uncertain. Germline V gene sequence: CDR1 KGHSH, CDR2 LQKENI. The V end was cut by 5 bases, the J end by 1 base, with 14 bases between. CDR3 length: 15 residues. Here the CDR3 DNA reads TGTGCCAGCTCAGAGTTTAGCGGACGGAACACTGAAGCTTTCTTT. It translates to CASSEFSGRNTEAFF.

This rearrangement joins TRBV6-5 to TRBJ1-3, with TRBD1 identical over 7 bases. The CDR3 has 15 amino acids. Germline V gene lookup returns CDR1 MNHEY and CDR2 SVGAGI. V shed 5 bases, J shed 3 bases, and the junction held 7 bases outside the gene matches. The CDR3 here is CASSQTGTGGNTIYF. The CDR3 DNA reads as TGTGCCAGCAGTCAGACAGGGACCGGTGGAAACACCATATATTTT.

As regards this clone: An end of the junction differs from the germline gene, which may be a read error. This sequence joins TRBV6-1 and TRBJ2-1; TRBD2 is a possible D gene (5 bases). There are 13 residues in the CDR3. Germline assignment: CDR1 MNHNS and CDR2 SASEGT. CDR3 sequence: CTSSEPSPREQFF. DNA for the CDR3: TGTACCAGCAGTGAACCTAGCCCCCGGGAGCAGTTCTTC.